The 3 T cell receptor beta chains listed next were all sequenced from one sample in a study of blood T cells in healthy people across ages. PCR was performed a second time for about 6 to 12 cycles using a sample-barcoded 5' primer and a J-beta primer mix. TCRdb redid the calling of the 5' RACE reads with MiXCR, one entry per CDR3 protein. Counted here are roughly 1.5 million distinct CDR3 sequences, approximately 39% occurring once; the ten biggest clones make up approximately 4.1%. The sample was blood. Receptor source: a woman in her late teens or twenties in good health.

This clonotype was seen only a few times. CDR3 coding DNA: TGTGCCAGTGGTACAGGGGAAACCACTGAAGCTTTCTTT. It translates to CASGTGETTEAFF. This chain uses TRBV6-6 with TRBJ1-1, with TRBD1 identical over 7 bases. There are 13 residues in the CDR3. CDR1 and CDR2 (germline): MNHNY, SVGAGI (reference sequence). V lost 9 bases and J lost 4; bases outside the gene matches: 8.

CDR3 residues: CASSRGLAGDADTQYF. CDR3 DNA sequence: TGTGCCAGCAGTCGGGGACTAGCCGGCGATGCGGATACGCAGTATTTT. The V and J genes are TRBV27 and TRBJ2-3; 9 bases agree with TRBD2. The CDR3 contains 16 residues. V shed 5 bases, J shed 6 bases, and the junction held 12 bases outside the gene matches. The germline CDR1 and CDR2 sequences are MNHEY and SMNVEV (reference sequence).

A word on this clonotype: At one end the junction does not follow the germline gene, possibly because of a read error. The chain combines TRBV18 with TRBJ2-1, with no clear D. The length of the CDR3 is 13 residues. Looked up from germline, CDR1 is KGHSH and CDR2 is LQKENI. CDR3 nucleotides: TGTGCCAGCTCACCAAAAACCTACAACGAGCAGTTCTTC. The encoded protein is CASSPKTYNEQFF.